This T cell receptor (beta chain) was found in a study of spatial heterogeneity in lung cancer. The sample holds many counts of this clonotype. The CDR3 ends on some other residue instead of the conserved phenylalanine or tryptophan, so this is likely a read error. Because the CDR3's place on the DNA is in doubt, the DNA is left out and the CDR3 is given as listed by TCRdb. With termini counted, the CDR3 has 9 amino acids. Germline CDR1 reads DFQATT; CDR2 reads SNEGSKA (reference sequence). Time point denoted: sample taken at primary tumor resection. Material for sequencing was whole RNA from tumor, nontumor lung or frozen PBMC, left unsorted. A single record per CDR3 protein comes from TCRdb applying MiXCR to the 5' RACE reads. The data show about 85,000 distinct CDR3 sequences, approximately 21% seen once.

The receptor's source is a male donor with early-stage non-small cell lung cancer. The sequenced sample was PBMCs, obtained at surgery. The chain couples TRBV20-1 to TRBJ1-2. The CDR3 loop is CSASPGRLG.